One and the same sample provided the 22 T cell receptor beta chains below, sequenced in a study of cytomegalovirus exposure and HLA in healthy donors. Vbeta (60) and Jbeta (13) primers were used in the PCR. Measured with immunoSEQ multiplex PCR; TCRdb has only the in-frame clones, and not every one. With about 43,000 clones in the sample, the ten largest clones hold more than 1.5%. The sequencing input was PBMCs. All receptors derive from a woman in her 30s in good health and CMV-seronegative.

The chain combines TRBV7-3 with TRBJ2-7; perhaps TRBD2 as D (5 bases). Germline-derived CDR1 and CDR2 are SGHTA and FQGTGA. V was cut by 5 bases and J by 0 bases, with 14 bases left in between. The CDR3 loop spans 15 amino acids. CDR3 coding DNA: TGTGCCAGCAGCCGCGAGGGTGCTAGCTCCTACGAGCAGTACTTC. This gives the protein CASSREGASSYEQYF. Supplemented by reference TRBV7-3 and TRBJ2-7, the full variable domain reads GAGVSQTPSNKVTEKGKYVELRCDPISGHTALYWYRQSLGQGPEFLIYFQGTGAADDSGLPNDRFFAVRPEGSVSTLKIQRTERGDSAVYLCASSREGASSYEQYFGPGTRLTVT.

The V gene is TRBV5-6, the J gene TRBJ2-7; D may be TRBD2 (5 bases). Trimming shortened V by 4 bases and J by 4 bases, and 15 bases separated the two germline ends. Germline V gene lookup returns CDR1 SGHDT and CDR2 YYEEEE. This CDR3 comprises 14 residues. The CDR3 coding sequence is TGTGCCAGCAGCCCCGGACTTAACCTGTACGAGCAGTACTTC. Translated, it gives CASSPGLNLYEQYF. The complete variable domain, with remaining parts taken from reference TRBV5-6 and TRBJ2-7, reads DAGVTQSPTHLIKTRGQQVTLRCSPKSGHDTVSWYQQALGQGPQFIFQYYEEEERQRGNFPDRFSGHQFPNYSSELNVNALLLGDSALYLCASSPGLNLYEQYFGPGTRLTVT.

CDR3 DNA sequence: TGTGCCAGCAGCTTAAACAGGGACTATGGCTACACCTTC. Residues: CASSLNRDYGYTF. The chain recombines TRBV7-8 with TRBJ1-2; D may be TRBD1 (6 bases). The CDR3 length is 13 residues. Germline V lookup: CDR1 SGHVS, CDR2 FQNEAQ. The V end was cut by 2 bases, the J end by 3 bases, with 7 bases between. Supplemented by reference TRBV7-8 and TRBJ1-2, the full variable domain reads GAGVSQSPRYKVAKRGQDVALRCDPISGHVSLFWYQQALGQGPEFLTYFQNEAQLDKSGLPSDRFFAERPEGSVSTLKIQRTQQEDSAVYLCASSLNRDYGYTFGSGTRLTVV.

CDR3 DNA sequence: TGCGCCAGCAGCCAAGAAGCTCAGGACAGGGCCAGGGAGGGCGAGCAGTACTTC. It codes for CASSQEAQDRAREGEQYF. The chain joins TRBV4-3 to TRBJ2-7, with D possibly TRBD1 on 8 matching bases. V shed 0 bases and J shed 6 bases, with 24 bases lying between them. The CDR3 has 18 residues. CDR1 is LGHNA, CDR2 YSLEER, per germline.

The chain has TRBV6-5 and TRBJ2-7, with 13 bases that match TRBD2. The CDR3 covers 16 residues. In germline, CDR1 is MNHEY, CDR2 SVGAGI. Unmatched junction bases numbered 4, after V lost 3 bases and J lost 2 bases. Here the CDR3 DNA reads TGTGCCAGCAGTTATTCCGGGACTAGCGGGACCTACGAGCAGTACTTC. Translated, it gives CASSYSGTSGTYEQYF.

The chain carries TRBV7-7 and TRBJ2-7, with a weak D call TRBD2 (6 bases). CDR1 and CDR2 (germline): SSHAT, FNYEAQ (reference sequence). The CDR3 extends over 15 amino acids. With 2 bases removed from V and 0 bases from J, the gap between germline ends came to 11 bases. The CDR3 DNA sequence: TGTGCCAGCAGCTTAAGGAGCGGGCCCTCCTACGAGCAGTACTTC. The encoded protein is CASSLRSGPSYEQYF.

The genes are TRBV7-9 and TRBJ1-1, with 7 bases identical to TRBD1. This CDR3 has 15 residues. Losses at the gene ends were 0 bases for V and 0 bases for J; bases not matched to a gene: 1. In germline, CDR1 is SEHNR, CDR2 FQNEAQ (reference sequence). The CDR3 here is CASSLAGQLNTEAFF. The CDR3 bases are TGTGCCAGCAGCTTAGCGGGACAGCTGAACACTGAAGCTTTCTTT.

This chain uses TRBV11-2 with TRBJ1-1; D remains ambiguous. The germline V gene encodes CDR1 SGHAT and CDR2 FQNNGV. The CDR3 has 14 residues. V was shortened by 5 bases and J by 5 bases, with 15 bases between the two germline ends. Here the CDR3 DNA reads TGTGCCAGCAGCCCGTCGAGGGCTCCGACTGAAGCTTTCTTT. Protein sequence: CASSPSRAPTEAFF.

This sequence joins TRBV29-1 and TRBJ2-7; TRBD1 matches 7 bases. The J segment lost 1 base and the V segment lost 6 bases, leaving 6 bases of the junction unmatched. Germline V lookup: CDR1 SQVTM, CDR2 ANQGSEA. The CDR3 spans 13 residues. In DNA form, the CDR3 reads TGCAGCGTCCGGGACAGCGGATCCTACGAGCAGTACTTC. Its protein product is CSVRDSGSYEQYF.

This chain links TRBV18 with TRBJ2-7; tentatively, D is TRBD1 (6 bases). Trimming stripped 0 bases from V and 5 bases from J, with 14 bases between. This CDR3 is built from 15 residues. CDR1 and CDR2 (germline): KGHSH, LQKENI. CDR3 nucleotide sequence: TGTGCCAGCTCACCACCCGGGGCAGGGGAAGACGAGCAGTACTTC. Its translation is CASSPPGAGEDEQYF.

On this clone: The junction departs from germline at one end; a sequencing error may be responsible. The chain carries TRBV18 and TRBJ1-1, with D unclear. The CDR3 has 12 residues. CDR1 is KGHSH and CDR2 is LQKENI in the germline V gene. The CDR3 bases are TGTGCCAGCTCACCGAGGAACACTGAAGATTTCTTT. Amino acids: CASSPRNTEDFF. Filled out from reference TRBV18 and TRBJ1-1, the complete variable domain reads NAGVMQNPRHLVRRRGQEARLRCSPMKGHSHVYWYRQLPEEGLKFMVYLQKENIIDESGMPKERFSAEFPKEGPSILRIQQVVRGDSAAYFCASSPRNTEDFFGQGTRLTVV.

The chain employs TRBV30 and TRBJ1-1; tentatively, D is TRBD1 (5 bases). This CDR3 has 17 residues. Germline assignment: CDR1 GTSNPN and CDR2 SVGIG (reference sequence). V dropped 1 base and J dropped 5 bases, with 23 bases sitting between them. The CDR3 reads CAWSAQDGGGRRTEAFF. The CDR3 nucleotides are TGTGCCTGGAGTGCCCAGGATGGGGGAGGGAGAAGAACTGAAGCTTTCTTT.

CDR3 loop: CASSTFPTGTGGGEAFF. CDR3 sequence (DNA): TGTGCCAGCTCAACTTTTCCCACCGGGACAGGGGGCGGTGAAGCTTTCTTT. The rearrangement joins TRBV18 to TRBJ1-1; TRBD1 matches at 12 bases. After removal of 5 bases from V and 7 bases from J, the junction contained 14 bases not matched to a gene. Germline V gene lookup returns CDR1 KGHSH and CDR2 LQKENI. The CDR3 extends over 17 amino acids.

V usage is TRBV28 and J usage is TRBJ2-2, with 14 bases identical to TRBD2. CDR3 length equals 19 residues. The trim removed 5 bases at V and 5 bases at J, leaving 13 bases unmatched. The germline V gene has CDR1 MDHEN and CDR2 SYDVKM. The CDR3 DNA follows: TGTGCCAGCAGTGGACCGGGACTAGCGGGAGTCTCTTGGACCGGGGAGCTGTTTTTT. Its protein product is CASSGPGLAGVSWTGELFF. The entire variable domain, with the rest obtained from reference TRBV28 and TRBJ2-2, is as follows: DVKVTQSSRYLVKRTGEKVFLECVQDMDHENMFWYRQDPGLGLRLIYFSYDVKMKEKGDIPEGYSVSREKKERFSLILESASTNQTSMYLCASSGPGLAGVSWTGELFFGEGSRLTVL.

This chain connects TRBV29-1 to TRBJ1-1; a weak D match, TRBD1 (5 bases). Looked up from germline, CDR1 is SQVTM and CDR2 is ANQGSEA. Trimming removed 7 bases from V and 6 bases from J, with 18 bases in between. The CDR3 runs to 13 residues. CDR3 in DNA: TGCAGCGCCGACCCTGGAGGGGTCCCTGAAGCTTTCTTT. Translated: CSADPGGVPEAFF.

CDR3 DNA sequence: TGTGCCAGCAGTGGGCCAGGTACAGGGCACGATGAGCAGTTCTTC. It encodes CASSGPGTGHDEQFF. The chain uses TRBV28 and TRBJ2-1; tentative D call: TRBD1 (6 bases). CDR3 length: 15 residues. The germline V gene encodes CDR1 MDHEN and CDR2 SYDVKM. Trimming shortened V by 5 bases and J by 8 bases, and 19 bases separated the two germline ends. The full variable domain, completed using reference TRBV28 and TRBJ2-1, is DVKVTQSSRYLVKRTGEKVFLECVQDMDHENMFWYRQDPGLGLRLIYFSYDVKMKEKGDIPEGYSVSREKKERFSLILESASTNQTSMYLCASSGPGTGHDEQFFGPGTRLTVL.

V usage is TRBV6-1 and J usage is TRBJ2-3; 10 bases map to TRBD2. The CDR3 has 15 residues. V shed 5 bases and J 2 bases; nucleotides not matched to a gene: 4. Germline V lookup: CDR1 MNHNS, CDR2 SASEGT. The CDR3 sequence is CASSTSGGATDTQYF. The CDR3 DNA reads TGTGCCAGCAGTACCAGCGGGGGGGCCACAGATACGCAGTATTTT.

The V gene is TRBV7-9, the J gene TRBJ2-1; 11 bases map to TRBD2. Per the germline V gene, CDR1 is SEHNR and CDR2 is FQNEAQ (reference sequence). The V and J ends lost 6 bases and 5 bases, in that order; junction bases with no gene match: 6. The CDR3 extends over 15 amino acids. The CDR3 bases are TGTGCCAGCAGGGGGGGGACTAGCGGTCACAATGAGCAGTTCTTC. The encoded protein is CASRGGTSGHNEQFF.

The chain links TRBV4-1 to TRBJ2-3; 12 nucleotides agree with TRBD2. CDR1 is MGHRA, CDR2 YSYEKL, per germline. The V and J ends lost 3 bases and 4 bases, in that order; junction bases with no gene match: 20. The CDR3 contains 21 residues. CDR3 residues: CASSHQGRTSGTPIRADTQYF. Here the CDR3 DNA reads TGCGCCAGCAGCCACCAAGGTCGGACTAGCGGGACTCCTATTAGGGCAGATACGCAGTATTTT.

The chain carries TRBV27 and TRBJ2-1, with 8 bases aligning to TRBD2. CDR1 and CDR2 (germline): MNHEY, SMNVEV (reference sequence). The CDR3 is made up of 17 amino acids. J lost 5 bases, V lost 5 bases, and 14 bases had no gene match. CDR3: CASSPRLVSGSHNEQFF. In DNA form, the CDR3 reads TGTGCCAGCAGTCCCCGCCTCGTAAGCGGGAGCCACAATGAGCAGTTCTTC.

The chain uses TRBV15 and TRBJ2-7; TRBD1 agrees at 8 bases. This CDR3 spans 15 amino acids. Losses at the gene ends were 4 bases for V and 2 bases for J; bases not matched to a gene: 7. Per the germline V gene, CDR1 is LNHNV and CDR2 is YYDKDF (reference sequence). The DNA of the CDR3 is TGTGCCACCAGCATTCAGTCACAGGGGGCCTACGAGCAGTACTTC. This sequence encodes CATSIQSQGAYEQYF.

This chain joins TRBV13 and TRBJ2-3, with 8 positions matching TRBD2. The trim removed 5 bases at V and 0 bases at J, leaving 4 bases unmatched. This CDR3 has 15 amino acids. Germline CDR1 and CDR2: PRHDT and FYEKMQ (reference sequence). For the CDR3, the DNA is TGTGCCAGCAGCCTACTAGCGGTCAGCACAGATACGCAGTATTTT. Its translation is CASSLLAVSTDTQYF.